This TCR beta chain was recorded in a study of radiotherapy plus CTLA-4 blockade in lung cancer. On the study more broadly: Of all patients, around 20% responded objectively and approximately 31% showed disease control. Study outcomes and limitations: Expansion of tumor-derived TCR clones was observed in blood after radiotherapy plus ipilimumab. How blood T cell clones changed early, along with interferon-beta, reportedly forecast response best.

Assay: immunoSEQ multiplex PCR; the TCRdb copy retains only in-frame clones and omits some. The sample records about 59,000 clones, less than 75% being singletons. The study gave focal radiation plus ipilimumab CTLA-4 blockade to patients with chemo-refractory metastatic non-small-cell lung cancer. Comments on this clone: Its antigen is not known.

This CDR3 has 14 residues. V dropped 8 bases and J dropped 3 bases, with 13 bases sitting between them. Germline V gene data show CDR1 as SGHDN and CDR2 as FVKESK. The specimen comprised peripheral blood, sampled from a patient treated with radiotherapy plus ipilimumab. The rearrangement uses TRBV14 and TRBJ2-2; D perhaps matches TRBD2 (6 bases). The TCR originated in a human donor with non-small cell lung cancer whose response to radiotherapy plus ipilimumab could not be evaluated. The CDR3 nucleotides are TGTGCCAGCGAAGGAGGGGCGTACACCGGGGAGCTGTTTTTT. Protein: CASEGGAYTGELFF.